The 24 T cell receptor beta chains listed next were all sequenced from one sample in a study of T cells after yellow fever vaccination (dated by TCRdb to between 2018 and 2021). The method behind the library was 5' RACE. The reads were generated on an Illumina NovaSeq 6000. TCRdb handled the public reads itself, with Q25 trimming in fastp and clone calling in MiXCR, and kept productive beta chains. Identical CDR3 protein sequences are pooled into one entry, listed with their most common genes and DNA. The sample table contains 200,000 to 250,000 distinct CDR3 sequences; only one count was recorded for about 3% of them. The ten biggest clones cover roughly 3.2% of the sample. What the treatment or condition label conveys for this sample: live attenuated yellow fever vaccine strain. The specimen comprised CD4+ T cells sorted from PBMCs, sampled 10 days after the yellow fever booster vaccination. The receptor set was obtained from a man aged 18 to 29 who received the YFV17D yellow fever vaccine.

This clonotype was counted many times. The chain uses TRBV4-1 and TRBJ1-5; 7 bases align to TRBD1. V shed 4 bases and J 5 bases; nucleotides not matched to a gene: 8. The CDR3 length is 15 residues. The germline V gene has CDR1 MGHRA and CDR2 YSYEKL. The CDR3: CASSRDGQVDQPQHF. Here the CDR3 DNA reads TGCGCCAGCAGCCGAGACGGACAGGTCGATCAGCCCCAGCATTTT.

The V gene is TRBV10-3, the J gene TRBJ1-1, with TRBD1 matching over 12 bases. Germline trimming cut 8 bases from V and 10 bases from J; bases unmatched to any gene: 8. CDR3 length: 13 residues. The germline V gene has CDR1 ENHRY and CDR2 SYGVKD. The CDR3 protein is CAIQGTGGAAAFF. Written as DNA, the CDR3 is TGTGCCATCCAAGGGACAGGGGGCGCGGCAGCTTTCTTT.

This clonotype turned up a few times. The V and J genes are TRBV7-2 and TRBJ1-1; D gene ambiguous. This CDR3 region has 16 residues. Germline CDR1 SGHTA, CDR2 FQGNSA. Trimming cost V 1 base and J 0 bases, with 12 bases left between them. The CDR3 region is CASSLDRAHMNTEAFF. Here the CDR3 DNA reads TGTGCCAGCAGCTTAGACAGAGCCCACATGAACACTGAAGCTTTCTTT.

This clonotype was detected only a few times. V gene TRBV6-5 combines with J gene TRBJ2-5; D gene uncertain. This CDR3 has 15 residues. Germline lookup yields CDR1 MNHEY and CDR2 SVGAGI. Deletions cut 4 bases from V and 2 bases from J, with 14 bases between. The CDR3 here is CASSSTLHPQETQYF. Written as DNA, the CDR3 is TGTGCCAGCAGTTCCACCCTGCACCCACAAGAGACCCAGTACTTC.

This clonotype was seen a few times. The V and J genes are TRBV3-1 and TRBJ1-2; D not resolved. CDR1 is LGHDT and CDR2 is YNNKEL in the germline V gene (reference sequence). The CDR3 runs to 14 residues. Trimming stripped 5 bases from V and 7 bases from J, with 17 bases between. CDR3 DNA sequence: TGTGCCAGCAGCGACATTTCCGGAGGGTTTGGCTACACCTTC. Translating gives CASSDISGGFGYTF.

The CDR3 region has the DNA TGTGCCAGCAGCCGCAGGGGTACCCTCGTGTATTCCGATACGCAGTATTTT. Its translation is CASSRRGTLVYSDTQYF. The chain recombines TRBV5-4 with TRBJ2-3; perhaps TRBD1 as D (6 bases). Between the trimmed V and J ends, which lost 4 bases and 6 bases, there was a span of 24 bases. This CDR3 region has 17 residues. CDR1 is SGHNT, CDR2 YYREEE, per germline (reference sequence).

The chain joins TRBV18 to TRBJ1-1; D uncertain. The CDR3 runs 16 residues. V shed 2 bases and J shed 5 bases, with 18 bases lying between them. In germline, CDR1 is KGHSH, CDR2 LQKENI. CDR3 region: CASSPMGGILGTEAFF. DNA of the CDR3: TGTGCCAGCTCACCAATGGGAGGGATCCTGGGAACTGAAGCTTTCTTT.

In this sample, this clonotype turned up many times. This chain links TRBV5-1 with TRBJ1-1; D remains ambiguous. CDR3 length: 13 residues. Between the trimmed V and J ends, which lost 5 bases and 1 base, there was a span of 9 bases. Germline assignment: CDR1 SGHRS and CDR2 YFSETQ. CDR3 bases: TGCGCCAGCAGGCCGGGTCCGAACACTGAAGCTTTCTTT. It translates to CASRPGPNTEAFF.

The chain has TRBV12-3 or TRBV12-4 and TRBJ1-2; TRBD1 aligns across 7 bases. There are 15 residues in the CDR3. V gave up 5 bases and J gave up 4 bases; unmatched junction bases: 10. The DNA of the CDR3 is TGTGCCAGCAGTACAAGACAGGGAGGTAGCTATGGCTACACCTTC. Encoded protein: CASSTRQGGSYGYTF.

The table lists this clonotype with many counts. This chain uses TRBV10-3 with TRBJ1-1; D gene unclear. The CDR3 consists of 13 residues. Germline loops: CDR1 ENHRY, CDR2 SYGVKD. V lost 10 bases and J lost 7, with 19 bases in between. For the CDR3, the DNA is TGTGCCAGCCGTGAACTAGGGCCGCTTGAAGCTTTCTTT. Amino acids: CASRELGPLEAFF.

This chain uses TRBV24-1 with TRBJ2-5; 11 bases map to TRBD1. Germline-derived CDR1 and CDR2 are KGHDR and SFDVKD. V was pared by 4 bases and J by 4 bases, with 4 bases of the junction left unmatched. The CDR3 is made up of 15 amino acids. CDR3 in DNA: TGTGCCACCAGTGACACCGGACAGGGGGCAGAGACCCAGTACTTC. It specifies CATSDTGQGAETQYF.

This clonotype was detected ten times or more. The J gene is TRBJ2-2, the V gene TRBV7-8; D unclear. Germline V CDR1 and CDR2: SGHVS, FQNEAQ. Deletions cut 6 bases from V and 4 bases from J, with 12 bases between. This CDR3 contains 14 residues. The CDR3 is CASRRMVATGELFF. CDR3 DNA: TGTGCCAGCAGGAGGATGGTGGCCACCGGGGAGCTGTTTTTT.

This clonotype has a count of ten or more. The chain links TRBV19 to TRBJ2-3; D may be TRBD1 or TRBD2 (6 bases each). Germline V gives CDR1 LNHDA, CDR2 SQIVND (reference sequence). Trimming cost V 0 bases and J 1 base, with 8 bases left between them. CDR3 size: 15 residues. As DNA, the CDR3 is TGTGCCAGTAGTATAGACGGGGGCCGCACAGATACGCAGTATTTT. It is translated as CASSIDGGRTDTQYF.

This clonotype came up a few times. This chain joins TRBV11-3 and TRBJ2-1; no firm D call. Deletions cut 1 base from V and 8 bases from J, with 6 bases between. The CDR3 loop spans 12 amino acids. CDR1 and CDR2 (germline): SGHNT, YENEEA. The CDR3 here is CASSLGNDEQFF. The CDR3 DNA reads TGTGCCAGCAGCTTAGGAAATGATGAGCAGTTCTTC.

The chain links TRBV7-8 to TRBJ2-2; 8 positions agree with TRBD1. The J segment lost 4 bases and the V segment lost 5 bases, leaving 9 bases of the junction unmatched. In germline, CDR1 is SGHVS, CDR2 FQNEAQ. CDR3 length: 16 amino acids. CDR3 in amino acids: CASSVGQGQGTGELFF. The CDR3 nucleotides read TGTGCCAGCAGCGTAGGACAGGGCCAGGGCACCGGGGAGCTGTTTTTT. Complete variable domain (other parts from reference TRBV7-8 and TRBJ2-2): GAGVSQSPRYKVAKRGQDVALRCDPISGHVSLFWYQQALGQGPEFLTYFQNEAQLDKSGLPSDRFFAERPEGSVSTLKIQRTQQEDSAVYLCASSVGQGQGTGELFFGEGSRLTVL.

This chain connects TRBV20-1 to TRBJ1-2, with D hard to call. The V gene's germline CDR1 is DFQATT and CDR2 SNEGSKA (reference sequence). V gave up 1 base and J gave up 5 bases, with 8 bases separating them. This CDR3 region has 12 residues. The CDR3 DNA reads as TGCAGTGCTAGAGGGAATGGATATGGCTACACCTTC. Its protein is CSARGNGYGYTF.

This clonotype is judged medium-sized. For the CDR3, the DNA is TGCGCCAGCAGCTTGGACCTGCAGGGGACCCAGTACTTC. It is translated as CASSLDLQGTQYF. This chain joins TRBV5-1 and TRBJ2-5, with D perhaps TRBD1 (5 bases). This CDR3 spans 13 amino acids. The V gene's germline CDR1 is SGHRS and CDR2 YFSETQ. Trimming removed 0 bases at V and 7 bases at J, with 10 bases between.

This clonotype was detected only a few times. V usage is TRBV5-4 and J usage is TRBJ2-5; D gene uncertain. V lost 0 bases to trimming and J lost 7 bases, with 13 bases between them. The CDR3 runs 14 residues. Germline values: CDR1 SGHNT, CDR2 YYREEE (reference sequence). The CDR3 DNA reads TGTGCCAGCAGCTTGGGGCTAGGCCGGAGGACCCAGTACTTC. It is translated as CASSLGLGRRTQYF.

This clonotype was counted many times. The V call is TRBV7-6, the J call TRBJ1-3, with D unclear. Trimming left V 5 bases short and J 0 bases short, with 11 bases between. The CDR3 contains 15 residues. CDR1 and CDR2 from the germline V gene are SGHVS and FNYEAQ. The CDR3 DNA follows: TGTGCCAGCAGCGTGGCCAGTTTCTCTGGAAACACCATATATTTT. Translating gives CASSVASFSGNTIYF.

The V and J genes are TRBV29-1 and TRBJ1-1; possibly TRBD1 for D (5 bases). The V and J ends lost 5 bases and 3 bases respectively, with 19 bases between them. CDR1 and CDR2 (germline): SQVTM, ANQGSEA. This CDR3 contains 15 residues. The CDR3 here is CSVRGMGSGYTEAFF. In DNA, the CDR3 is TGCAGCGTTAGAGGTATGGGGTCAGGGTACACTGAAGCTTTCTTT.

The chain uses TRBV7-2 and TRBJ2-3, with D possibly being TRBD1 (6 bases). Trimming cost V 4 bases and J 2 bases, with 10 bases left between them. This CDR3 comprises 14 residues. Germline V CDR1 and CDR2: SGHTA, FQGNSA. Here the CDR3 reads CASSWGLNTDTQYF. CDR3 DNA: TGTGCCAGCAGCTGGGGGCTAAACACAGATACGCAGTATTTT.

The rearrangement joins TRBV20-1 to TRBJ2-3; D unresolved. Looked up from germline, CDR1 is DFQATT and CDR2 is SNEGSKA (reference sequence). This CDR3 is built from 13 residues. The CDR3 is CTFFSESTDTQYF. CDR3 DNA: TGCACCTTCTTCTCGGAAAGCACAGATACGCAGTATTTT.

This clonotype was seen a handful of times. The V and J genes are TRBV20-1 and TRBJ1-5; the D is unclear. In germline, CDR1 is DFQATT, CDR2 SNEGSKA (reference sequence). V dropped 5 bases and J dropped 2 bases, with 13 bases sitting between them. The length of the CDR3 is 14 residues. CDR3 residues: CSAYKSGGNQPQHF. The CDR3 bases are TGCAGTGCTTACAAATCTGGTGGCAATCAGCCCCAGCATTTT.

This clonotype was recorded at least ten times. V gene TRBV6-5 combines with J gene TRBJ1-4; a weak D match, TRBD1 (6 bases). V gave up 5 bases and J gave up 7 bases, with 14 bases separating them. The CDR3 totals 14 residues. The germline V gene encodes CDR1 MNHEY and CDR2 SVGAGI. CDR3 loop: CASSLQGRGEKLFF. CDR3 DNA sequence: TGTGCCAGCAGTCTACAGGGTCGGGGTGAAAAACTGTTTTTT.